Presented here are 27 T cell receptor beta chains from one specimen sequenced in a study of cytomegalovirus exposure and HLA in healthy donors. Researchers ran the PCR with 60 Vbeta and 13 Jbeta primers. Method: immunoSEQ multiplex PCR; TCRdb's copy keeps in-frame clones and lacks some. Of about 82,000 clones in the sample, roughly 70% are singletons; the top ten hold roughly 9.1%. Sequencing was performed on PBMCs. The receptor set was obtained from a man aged 40-49 years in good health and CMV-seropositive.

CDR3 residues: CASSSPGRAKSNQPQHF. As DNA, the CDR3 is TGCGCCAGCAGCTCGCCCGGGAGGGCCAAGAGCAATCAGCCCCAGCATTTT. The chain employs TRBV5-1 and TRBJ1-5, with D unclear. This CDR3 has 17 amino acids. Trimming stripped 3 bases from V and 1 base from J, with 17 bases between. Germline CDR1 is SGHRS and CDR2 is YFSETQ.

The CDR3, as DNA: TGCGCCAGCAGCTTCGGATCCAGGAAGGATGGCTACACCTTC. As protein: CASSFGSRKDGYTF. J is TRBJ1-2 and V is TRBV5-1; D unresolved. Per the germline V gene, CDR1 is SGHRS and CDR2 is YFSETQ. The CDR3 spans 14 residues. Between the trimmed V and J ends, which lost 2 bases and 6 bases, there was a span of 14 bases.

The V call is TRBV6-1, the J call TRBJ1-3, with D possibly being TRBD1 (5 bases). Trimming pared 6 bases from V and 0 bases from J, leaving 9 bases between. Per germline, CDR1 MNHNS and CDR2 SASEGT. CDR3 length equals 14 residues. The CDR3 region is CASRLQASGNTIYF. The CDR3 nucleotides read TGTGCCAGCAGGTTACAGGCCTCTGGAAACACCATATATTTT.

V gene TRBV7-3 combines with J gene TRBJ1-1, with D uncertain. Germline V gene sequence: CDR1 SGHTA, CDR2 FQGTGA. Deletions cut 2 bases from V and 2 bases from J, with 9 bases between. This CDR3 is built from 14 residues. In DNA, the CDR3 is TGTGCCAGCAGCTTAGTAGGCGGAAACACTGAAGCTTTCTTT. Translating gives CASSLVGGNTEAFF.

The chain employs TRBV30 and TRBJ1-2, with TRBD1 identical over 7 bases. The CDR3 is made up of 15 amino acids. V shed 0 bases and J 4 bases; nucleotides not matched to a gene: 8. Germline lookup yields CDR1 GTSNPN and CDR2 SVGIG (reference sequence). CDR3 loop: CAWSVDSGQTYGYTF. The CDR3, as DNA: TGTGCCTGGAGTGTAGATTCGGGACAGACCTATGGCTACACCTTC.

CDR3 DNA sequence: TGTGCCAGCAGCTTGGCACAGGGTGCCAACACCGGGGAGCTGTTTTTT. This gives the protein CASSLAQGANTGELFF. The rearrangement uses TRBV5-4 and TRBJ2-2; maybe TRBD1 (6 bases). The CDR3 totals 16 residues. The V end was cut by 0 bases, the J end by 2 bases, with 11 bases between. CDR1 SGHNT and CDR2 YYREEE come from the germline V gene (reference sequence). The whole variable domain, remainder taken from reference TRBV5-4 and TRBJ2-2, is ETGVTQSPTHLIKTRGQQVTLRCSSQSGHNTVSWYQQALGQGPQFIFQYYREEENGRGNFPPRFSGLQFPNYSSELNVNALELDDSALYLCASSLAQGANTGELFFGEGSRLTVL.

V is TRBV7-2 and J is TRBJ1-2; a weak D match, TRBD1 (5 bases). Deletions cut 1 base from V and 7 bases from J, with 13 bases between. Germline CDR1 SGHTA, CDR2 FQGNSA. CDR3 length equals 14 residues. CDR3 coding DNA: TGTGCCAGCAGCTTAGGATCGGACAAGAGTGGCTACACCTTC. It codes for CASSLGSDKSGYTF.

This sequence joins TRBV27 and TRBJ2-5, with D uncertain. This CDR3 is built from 13 residues. Per germline, CDR1 MNHEY and CDR2 SMNVEV (reference sequence). Deletions cut 2 bases from V and 4 bases from J, with 8 bases between. The CDR3 nucleotides read TGTGCCAGCAGTTTAAACAGACCAGAGACCCAGTACTTC. Amino acid sequence: CASSLNRPETQYF.

The chain is built from TRBV14 and TRBJ2-7; D call uncertain. Trimming stripped 2 bases from V and 4 bases from J, with 6 bases between. The CDR3 sequence is 12 residues long. Germline CDR1 SGHDN, CDR2 FVKESK. The CDR3 loop is CASSQNRYEQYF. The CDR3 coding sequence is TGTGCCAGCAGCCAAAACCGGTACGAGCAGTACTTC.

This clone was counted a few times. The V and J genes are TRBV5-6 and TRBJ1-2; D unclear. V lost 3 bases and J lost 8, with 8 bases in between. Germline lookup yields CDR1 SGHDT and CDR2 YYEEEE. The length of the CDR3 is 11 residues. CDR3 region: CASSWSEGYTF. The CDR3 nucleotides read TGTGCCAGCAGCTGGTCGGAGGGCTACACCTTC.

The genes are TRBV9 and TRBJ2-7; 8 bases fit TRBD1. The CDR3 sequence is 17 residues long. The germline gives CDR1 SGDLS, CDR2 YYNGEE. J lost 6 bases, V lost 0 bases, and 14 bases had no gene match. CDR3 loop: CASSVAGSGQGAREQYF. DNA of the CDR3: TGTGCCAGCAGCGTAGCAGGTTCGGGGCAGGGGGCTCGCGAGCAGTACTTC.

The chain links TRBV13 to TRBJ2-7, with TRBD2 matching 10 bases. J was trimmed by 3 bases and V by 0 bases; bases with no gene match: 8. This CDR3 is built from 17 residues. In germline, CDR1 is PRHDT, CDR2 FYEKMQ (reference sequence). CDR3 sequence (DNA): TGTGCCAGCAGCTTAGGCCAGCGGGGGGGCCAAAACTACGAGCAGTACTTC. Translating it yields CASSLGQRGGQNYEQYF.

The chain combines TRBV19 with TRBJ1-5; D is unresolved. Looked up from germline, CDR1 is LNHDA and CDR2 is SQIVND (reference sequence). The length of the CDR3 is 13 residues. V was shortened by 8 bases and J by 0 bases, with 8 bases between the two germline ends. The CDR3 DNA is TGTGCCAGTGGGCCGTATAGCAATCAGCCCCAGCATTTT. Encoded protein: CASGPYSNQPQHF.

The chain employs TRBV19 and TRBJ2-5; 9 positions agree with TRBD2. The V gene end was trimmed by 4 bases and the J gene end by 5 bases; junction bases not matched to a gene: 11. CDR3 length: 16 amino acids. Germline assignment: CDR1 LNHDA and CDR2 SQIVND (reference sequence). CDR3 residues: CASSKTSGGVGETQYF. The CDR3 region has the DNA TGTGCCAGTAGTAAGACTAGCGGTGGGGTGGGGGAGACCCAGTACTTC.

V usage is TRBV5-1 and J usage is TRBJ1-4; TRBD1 matches 8 bases. The CDR3 runs to 16 residues. The germline CDR1 and CDR2 sequences are SGHRS and YFSETQ. V lost 4 bases to trimming and J lost 0 bases; unmatched junction nucleotides: 5. The CDR3 coding sequence is TGCGCCAGCAGCCGGACAGGGTCTGCAACTAATGAAAAACTGTTTTTT. Translating it yields CASSRTGSATNEKLFF.

The rearrangement uses TRBV9 and TRBJ1-3; D ambiguous. Germline V lookup: CDR1 SGDLS, CDR2 YYNGEE. This CDR3 has 15 amino acids. V was pared by 2 bases and J by 0 bases, with 9 bases between. Here the CDR3 reads CASSVEGYSGNTIYF. For the CDR3, the DNA is TGTGCCAGCAGCGTCGAGGGATACTCTGGAAACACCATATATTTT.

This clone has only a few counts. The rearrangement links TRBV14 to TRBJ1-2; D is unclear. Trimming took 0 bases from V and 6 from J, leaving 8 bases between them. Germline V gene data show CDR1 as SGHDN and CDR2 as FVKESK. CDR3 length: 13 amino acids. The CDR3 region has the DNA TGTGCCAGCAGCCAAGATCTGGCCGATGGCTACACCTTC. This translates into CASSQDLADGYTF.

V usage is TRBV27 and J usage is TRBJ2-2; D not certain. The germline V gene encodes CDR1 MNHEY and CDR2 SMNVEV (reference sequence). V lost 1 base, J lost 5 bases, and 11 bases lay in between. CDR3 size: 15 residues. The CDR3 sequence is CASSLYPGRTGELFF. The CDR3, as DNA: TGTGCCAGCAGTTTATATCCGGGTCGGACCGGGGAGCTGTTTTTT.

V gene TRBV7-2 combines with J gene TRBJ2-7; D is possibly TRBD1 (5 bases). Germline assignment: CDR1 SGHTA and CDR2 FQGNSA. The length of the CDR3 is 13 residues. Trimming removed 7 bases at V and 0 bases at J, with 10 bases between. CDR3 DNA sequence: TGTGCCAGCACCTGGGGCAGCTCCTACGAGCAGTACTTC. Translating it yields CASTWGSSYEQYF.

This chain uses TRBV7-7 with TRBJ2-3, with TRBD2 matching over 11 bases. This CDR3 has 15 amino acids. The V gene's germline CDR1 is SSHAT and CDR2 FNYEAQ (reference sequence). The trim removed 1 base at V and 4 bases at J, leaving 1 base unmatched. The CDR3 region is CASSLGLAGSDTQYF. The CDR3 DNA is TGTGCCAGCAGCTTAGGACTAGCGGGATCAGATACGCAGTATTTT. The full variable domain, its missing parts supplied by reference TRBV7-7 and TRBJ2-3, is GAGVSQSPRYKVTKRGQDVTLRCDPISSHATLYWYQQALGQGPEFLTYFNYEAQPDKSGLPSDRFSAERPEGSISTLTIQRTEQRDSAMYRCASSLGLAGSDTQYFGPGTRLTVL.

The chain joins TRBV28 to TRBJ2-7; D remains unclear. V was clipped by 3 bases and J by 0 bases, with 3 bases between them. The CDR3 is 12 residues long. CDR1 MDHEN and CDR2 SYDVKM come from the germline V gene. This chain's CDR3 is CASSFLSYEQYF. CDR3 coding DNA: TGTGCCAGCAGTTTTCTCTCCTACGAGCAGTACTTC.

The J gene is TRBJ1-2, the V gene TRBV2, with 7 bases matching TRBD1. Germline CDR1 and CDR2: SNHLY and FYNNEI. Losses at the gene ends were 10 bases for V and 0 bases for J; bases not matched to a gene: 14. The CDR3 sequence is 16 residues long. Here the CDR3 reads CAKYLTGVGANYGYTF. As DNA, the CDR3 is TGTGCCAAATACTTAACAGGGGTGGGAGCTAACTATGGCTACACCTTC.

The rearrangement uses TRBV28 and TRBJ2-1; no clear D. The V gene lost 5 bases and the J gene lost 9 bases, with 8 bases spanning the gap. Germline V gene sequence: CDR1 MDHEN, CDR2 SYDVKM. The CDR3 is 11 residues long. The CDR3 nucleotides are TGTGCCAGCAGTACTTATGGTGAGCAGTTCTTC. It translates to CASSTYGEQFF.

The V and J genes are TRBV2 and TRBJ1-1; TRBD1 matches 11 bases. The V gene end was trimmed by 5 bases and the J gene end by 4 bases; junction bases not matched to a gene: 6. There are 15 residues in the CDR3. In germline, CDR1 is SNHLY, CDR2 FYNNEI. The CDR3 loop is CASSKGQGVSTEAFF. CDR3 bases: TGTGCCAGCAGTAAGGGACAGGGGGTGAGCACTGAAGCTTTCTTT.

There are a few counts of this clone. This rearrangement joins TRBV30 to TRBJ2-4; 8 positions agree with TRBD1. CDR1 and CDR2 (germline): GTSNPN, SVGIG (reference sequence). The V segment lost 2 bases and the J segment 8 bases; nucleotides outside the gene matches: 11. CDR3 length: 15 amino acids. This CDR3 reads CAWSTTGTGGDIQYF. The CDR3 DNA sequence: TGTGCCTGGAGTACCACCGGGACAGGAGGGGACATTCAGTACTTC.

This clone was picked up one time. The chain joins TRBV4-3 to TRBJ1-3; no clear D. V lost 0 bases and J 10 bases, leaving 13 bases between the germline ends. Germline V CDR1 and CDR2: LGHNA, YSLEER. This CDR3 comprises 14 residues. In nucleotides, the CDR3 is TGCGCCAGCAGCCAAGAACGAGGGCATCTGACCATATATTTT. Its protein product is CASSQERGHLTIYF.

This sequence joins TRBV12-5 and TRBJ2-3, with 11 bases that match TRBD2. Germline V CDR1 and CDR2: LGHNT, FRNRAP. V was clipped by 1 base and J by 3 bases; unmatched bases: 0. This CDR3 is built from 15 residues. The CDR3 DNA follows: TGTGCTAGTGGTTTGGGACTAGCGGGAACAGATACGCAGTATTTT. Protein: CASGLGLAGTDTQYF.